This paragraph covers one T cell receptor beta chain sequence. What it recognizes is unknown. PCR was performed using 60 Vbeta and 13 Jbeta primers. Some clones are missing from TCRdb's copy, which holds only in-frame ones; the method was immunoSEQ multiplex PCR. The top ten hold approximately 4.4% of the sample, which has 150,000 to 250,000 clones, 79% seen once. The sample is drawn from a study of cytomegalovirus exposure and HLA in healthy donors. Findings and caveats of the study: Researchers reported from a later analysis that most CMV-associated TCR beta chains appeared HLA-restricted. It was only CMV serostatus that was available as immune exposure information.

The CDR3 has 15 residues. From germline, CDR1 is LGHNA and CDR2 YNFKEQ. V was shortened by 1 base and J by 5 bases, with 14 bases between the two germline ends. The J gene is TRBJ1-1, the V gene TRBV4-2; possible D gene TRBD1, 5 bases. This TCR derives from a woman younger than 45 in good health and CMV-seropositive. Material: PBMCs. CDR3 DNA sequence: TGTGCCAGCAGCCAAGGTTGGGGGGAAGGGACTGAAGCTTTCTTT. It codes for CASSQGWGEGTEAFF.